The entry that follows covers one TCR beta chain sequence. This sample was taken from a study of blood T cell repertoires in COVID-19. Trimming removed 4 bases at V and 4 bases at J, with 13 bases between. The germline V gene encodes CDR1 MNHNY and CDR2 SVGAGI (reference sequence). There are 15 residues in the CDR3. Original handling: The authors estimated nucleated cell counts from reference gene primer amplification. Libraries were prepared by immunoSEQ multiplex PCR; TCRdb keeps only in-frame clonotypes and omits some of them. That table is the source of V, J and clone size, and D and trimming were worked out from the DNA. The sample has more than 300,000 clones, approximately 90% seen once.

The sample comprised PBMCs or T cells enriched from blood (not recorded which). The chain links TRBV6-6 to TRBJ1-4, with D possibly matching TRBD1 (6 bases). The TCR originated in a woman under 30 who had recovered from COVID-19. CDR3 protein: CASSSQDRNNEKLFF. The CDR3 coding sequence is TGTGCCAGCAGTTCCCAAGACAGGAATAATGAAAAACTGTTTTTT.